The present T cell receptor beta chain was sequenced within a study of beta chain features in type 1 diabetes. As for the study in general: The examined sorted cells totaled fewer than 110,000,000 across samples.

The authors reverse transcribed all of the isolated RNA, so sequencing captured expressed TCRB transcripts. The method was immunoSEQ multiplex PCR; TCRdb's version includes in-frame clones alone and lacks a portion of them. The sample has about 290,000 clones, 7.5% to 9.5% seen once. After removal of 8 bases from V and 2 bases from J, the junction contained 11 bases not matched to a gene. Per the germline V gene, CDR1 is SEHNR and CDR2 is FQNEAQ (reference sequence). CDR3 length equals 16 residues. It was via CD45RO/CCR7/CD25/CD127/CD95/CD27 that CD4+ naive, central memory, regulatory and stem cell-like memory cells were sorted. In all sorted populations, purity surpassed 95%.

This clonotype originated in a young woman in good health. The sample consisted of central memory CD4+ T cells from blood. The genes are TRBV7-9 and TRBJ2-2, with 7 nucleotides matching TRBD1. DNA for the CDR3: TGTGCCAGCGTTGTGGCCGGGACAGTCAACACCGGGGAGCTGTTTTTT. Protein sequence: CASVVAGTVNTGELFF.